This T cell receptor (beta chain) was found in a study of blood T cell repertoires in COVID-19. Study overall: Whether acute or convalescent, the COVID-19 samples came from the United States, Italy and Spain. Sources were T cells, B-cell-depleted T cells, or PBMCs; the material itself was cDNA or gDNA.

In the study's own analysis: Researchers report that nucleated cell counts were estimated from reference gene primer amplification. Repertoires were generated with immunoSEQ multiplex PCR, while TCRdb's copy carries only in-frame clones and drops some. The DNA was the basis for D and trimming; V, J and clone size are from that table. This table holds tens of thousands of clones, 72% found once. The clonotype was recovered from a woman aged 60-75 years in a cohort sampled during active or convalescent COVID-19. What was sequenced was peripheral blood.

CDR3 region: CASSLLTGDQPQHF. CDR3 coding DNA: TGTGCCAGTAGTCTCTTGACAGGGGACCAGCCCCAGCATTTT. The gene calls are TRBV19 and TRBJ1-5; 8 nucleotides line up with TRBD1. Germline loops: CDR1 LNHDA, CDR2 SQIVND (reference sequence). V was clipped by 5 bases and J by 7 bases; unmatched bases: 7. This CDR3 comprises 14 residues. Full variable domain (missing parts from reference TRBV19 and TRBJ1-5): DGGITQSPKYLFRKEGQNVTLSCEQNLNHDAMYWYRQDPGQGLRLIYYSQIVNDFQKGDIAEGYSVSREKKESFPLTVTSAQKNPTAFYLCASSLLTGDQPQHFGDGTRLSIL.